The 5 T cell receptor beta chains reported below all come from one sample, sequenced in a study of early stage breast cancer tumors. Only in-frame clones appear in the TCRdb table, and some are missing; sequencing was by immunoSEQ multiplex PCR. The profile covers approximately 48,000 clones, with around nine tenths appearing a single time and less than 5% taken by the ten largest. Sequenced input: blood. All receptors derive from a person between 65 and 79 years old with breast cancer.

The rearrangement joins TRBV13 to TRBJ1-4; TRBD1 aligns across 8 bases. The CDR3 sequence is 14 residues long. The J segment lost 8 bases and the V segment lost 5 bases, leaving 7 bases of the junction unmatched. Germline CDR1 and CDR2: PRHDT and FYEKMQ (reference sequence). CDR3 in amino acids: CASSQDRVGEKLFF. In DNA, the CDR3 is TGTGCCAGCAGCCAGGACAGGGTAGGCGAAAAACTGTTTTTT.

This sequence joins TRBV4-3 and TRBJ2-3; D perhaps matches TRBD1 (5 bases). Germline V gives CDR1 LGHNA, CDR2 YSLEER. The CDR3 covers 16 residues. V was shortened by 4 bases and J by 4 bases, with 18 bases between the two germline ends. CDR3 amino acids: CASSRSATVRADTQYF. The DNA of the CDR3 is TGCGCCAGCAGCCGATCGGCGACAGTGCGAGCAGATACGCAGTATTTT.

This chain uses TRBV9 with TRBJ2-5; the match to TRBD1 covers 10 bases. The CDR3 loop spans 15 amino acids. Germline trimming cut 3 bases from V and 4 bases from J; bases unmatched to any gene: 6. Looked up from germline, CDR1 is SGDLS and CDR2 is YYNGEE. The CDR3 DNA reads TGTGCCAGCAGCGCCGGGACAGGGGAGGCAGAGACCCAGTACTTC. This codes for CASSAGTGEAETQYF. The variable domain in full, with the rest retrieved from reference TRBV9 and TRBJ2-5, is DSGVTQTPKHLITATGQRVTLRCSPRSGDLSVYWYQQSLDQGLQFLIQYYNGEERAKGNILERFSAQQFPDLHSELNLSSLELGDSALYFCASSAGTGEAETQYFGPGTRLLVL.

The CDR3 is CASRKGGEKLFF. In DNA, the CDR3 is TGTGCCAGCAGAAAGGGGGGGGAAAAACTGTTTTTT. The genes are TRBV6-5 and TRBJ1-4; TRBD1 is a possible D gene (6 bases). CDR3 length equals 12 residues. In germline, CDR1 is MNHEY, CDR2 SVGAGI. The ends were cut back, 6 bases at V and 8 bases at J, with 10 bases in the middle.

The chain links TRBV9 to TRBJ2-1; 9 nucleotides line up with TRBD2. The germline V gene encodes CDR1 SGDLS and CDR2 YYNGEE. The CDR3 loop spans 16 amino acids. J was trimmed by 3 bases and V by 5 bases; bases with no gene match: 9. The CDR3 DNA reads TGTGCCAGCAGGGCACCTAGCGGGGATCTCTACAATGAGCAGTTCTTC. As protein: CASRAPSGDLYNEQFF.